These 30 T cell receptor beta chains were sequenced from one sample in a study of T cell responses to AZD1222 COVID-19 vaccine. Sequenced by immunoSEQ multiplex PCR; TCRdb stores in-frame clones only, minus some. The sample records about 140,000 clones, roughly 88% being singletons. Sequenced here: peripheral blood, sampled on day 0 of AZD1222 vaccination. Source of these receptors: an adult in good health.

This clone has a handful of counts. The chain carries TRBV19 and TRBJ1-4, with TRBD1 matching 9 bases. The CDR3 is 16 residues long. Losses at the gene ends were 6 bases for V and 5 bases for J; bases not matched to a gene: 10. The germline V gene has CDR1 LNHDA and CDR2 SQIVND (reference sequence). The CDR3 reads CASSRPAGQGNEKLFF. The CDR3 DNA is TGTGCCAGTAGCCGACCCGCCGGACAGGGGAATGAAAAACTGTTTTTT.

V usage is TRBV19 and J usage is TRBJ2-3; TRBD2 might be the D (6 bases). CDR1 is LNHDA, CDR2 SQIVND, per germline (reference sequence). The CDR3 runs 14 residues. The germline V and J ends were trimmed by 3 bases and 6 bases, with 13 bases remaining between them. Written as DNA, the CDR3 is TGTGCCAGTAGTATTTGGAGGGCCGAGGATACGCAGTATTTT. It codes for CASSIWRAEDTQYF.

The CDR3 spells CASSVGSSGVTDTQYF. The CDR3 DNA is TGTGCCAGCAGCGTAGGATCTAGCGGGGTCACAGATACGCAGTATTTT. The gene calls are TRBV9 and TRBJ2-3, with TRBD2 matching 9 bases. CDR3 length: 16 residues. The V gene end was trimmed by 0 bases and the J gene end by 2 bases; junction bases not matched to a gene: 4. CDR1 and CDR2 from the germline V gene are SGDLS and YYNGEE.

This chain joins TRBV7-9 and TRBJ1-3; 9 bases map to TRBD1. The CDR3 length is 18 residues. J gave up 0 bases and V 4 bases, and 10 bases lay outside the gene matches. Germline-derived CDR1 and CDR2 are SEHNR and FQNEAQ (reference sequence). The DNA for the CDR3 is TGTGCCAGCAGCTACCATACGGACAGGGGACGCTCTGGAAACACCATATATTTT. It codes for CASSYHTDRGRSGNTIYF.

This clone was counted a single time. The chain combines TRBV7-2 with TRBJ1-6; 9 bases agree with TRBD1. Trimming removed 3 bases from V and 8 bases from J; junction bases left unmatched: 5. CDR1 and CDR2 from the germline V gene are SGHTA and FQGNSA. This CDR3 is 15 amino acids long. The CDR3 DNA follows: TGTGCCAGCAGCTTCCGGGACAGGGTTTATTCACCCCTCCACTTT. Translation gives CASSFRDRVYSPLHF.

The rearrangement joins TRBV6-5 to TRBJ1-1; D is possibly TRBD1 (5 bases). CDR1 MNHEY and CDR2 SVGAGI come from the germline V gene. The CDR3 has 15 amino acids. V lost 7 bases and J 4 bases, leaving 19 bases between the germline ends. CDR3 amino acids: CASTINGAAGTEAFF. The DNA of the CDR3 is TGTGCCAGCACCATTAATGGGGCCGCGGGCACTGAAGCTTTCTTT.

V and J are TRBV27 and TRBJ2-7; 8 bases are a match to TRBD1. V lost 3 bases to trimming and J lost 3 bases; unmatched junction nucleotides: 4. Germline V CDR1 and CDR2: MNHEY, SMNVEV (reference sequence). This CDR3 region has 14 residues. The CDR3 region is CASSFGRGLYEQYF. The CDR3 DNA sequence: TGTGCCAGCAGTTTCGGCAGGGGGCTCTACGAGCAGTACTTC.

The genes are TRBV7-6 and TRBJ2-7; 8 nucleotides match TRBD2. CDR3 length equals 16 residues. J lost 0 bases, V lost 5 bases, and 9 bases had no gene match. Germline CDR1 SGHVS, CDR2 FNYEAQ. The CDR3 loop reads CASSTAAGAPSYEQYF. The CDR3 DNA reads TGTGCCAGCAGCACCGCAGCGGGAGCCCCCTCCTACGAGCAGTACTTC.

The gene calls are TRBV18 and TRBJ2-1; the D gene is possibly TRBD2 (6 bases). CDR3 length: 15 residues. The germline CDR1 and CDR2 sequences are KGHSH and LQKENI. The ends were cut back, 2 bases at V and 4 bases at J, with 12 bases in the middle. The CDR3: CASSPGSGGYNEQFF. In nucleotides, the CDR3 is TGTGCCAGCTCACCAGGCAGCGGAGGGTACAATGAGCAGTTCTTC. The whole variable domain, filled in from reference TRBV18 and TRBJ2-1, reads NAGVMQNPRHLVRRRGQEARLRCSPMKGHSHVYWYRQLPEEGLKFMVYLQKENIIDESGMPKERFSAEFPKEGPSILRIQQVVRGDSAAYFCASSPGSGGYNEQFFGPGTRLTVL.

As DNA, the CDR3 is TGTGCCAGCAGCCCAGCGACTAGCGGGAGTAATGAGCAGTTCTTC. It codes for CASSPATSGSNEQFF. The chain has TRBV9 and TRBJ2-1; TRBD2 matches 12 bases. The CDR3 extends over 15 amino acids. Germline values: CDR1 SGDLS, CDR2 YYNGEE. After removal of 4 bases from V and 7 bases from J, the junction contained 6 bases not matched to a gene.

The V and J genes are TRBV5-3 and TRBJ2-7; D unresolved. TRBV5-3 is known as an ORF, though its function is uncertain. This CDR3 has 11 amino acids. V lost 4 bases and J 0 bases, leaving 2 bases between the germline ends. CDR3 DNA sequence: TGTGCCAGAAGCGACTCCTACGAGCAGTACTTC. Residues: CARSDSYEQYF.

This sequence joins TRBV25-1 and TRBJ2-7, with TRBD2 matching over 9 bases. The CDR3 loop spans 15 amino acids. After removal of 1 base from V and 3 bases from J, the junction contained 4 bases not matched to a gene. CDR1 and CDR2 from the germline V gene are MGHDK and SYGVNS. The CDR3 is CASSEWGSGSYEQYF. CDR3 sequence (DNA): TGTGCCAGCAGTGAATGGGGTAGCGGGAGCTACGAGCAGTACTTC.

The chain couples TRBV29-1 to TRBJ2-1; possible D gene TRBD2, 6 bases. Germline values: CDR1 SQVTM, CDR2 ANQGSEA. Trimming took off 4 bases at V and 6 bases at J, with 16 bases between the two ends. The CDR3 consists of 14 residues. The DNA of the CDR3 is TGCAGCGTTGCCGGGACTGTGATCGTCAATGAGCAGTTCTTC. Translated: CSVAGTVIVNEQFF.

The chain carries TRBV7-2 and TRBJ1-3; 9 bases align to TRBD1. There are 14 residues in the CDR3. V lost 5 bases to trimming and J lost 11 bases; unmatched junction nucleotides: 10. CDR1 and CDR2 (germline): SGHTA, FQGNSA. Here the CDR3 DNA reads TGTGCCAGCAGCCTTCCAAGGACAGGGGAATCCATATATTTT. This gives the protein CASSLPRTGESIYF.

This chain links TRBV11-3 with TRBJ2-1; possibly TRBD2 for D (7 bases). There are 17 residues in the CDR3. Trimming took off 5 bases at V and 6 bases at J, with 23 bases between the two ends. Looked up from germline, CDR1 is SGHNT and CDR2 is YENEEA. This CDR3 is CASSTMAGEGRGNEQFF. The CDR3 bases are TGTGCCAGCAGCACTATGGCAGGGGAGGGCCGTGGCAATGAGCAGTTCTTC. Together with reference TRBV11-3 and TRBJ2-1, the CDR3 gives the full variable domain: EAGVVQSPRYKIIEKKQPVAFWCNPISGHNTLYWYLQNLGQGPELLIRYENEEAVDDSQLPKDRFSAERLKGVDSTLKIQPAELGDSAVYLCASSTMAGEGRGNEQFFGPGTRLTVL.

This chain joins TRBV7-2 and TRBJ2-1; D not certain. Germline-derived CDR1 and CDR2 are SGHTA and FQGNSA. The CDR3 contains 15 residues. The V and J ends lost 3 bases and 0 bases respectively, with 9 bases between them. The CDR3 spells CASSFLTSSYNEQFF. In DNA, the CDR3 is TGTGCCAGCAGCTTCTTGACGAGCTCCTACAATGAGCAGTTCTTC.

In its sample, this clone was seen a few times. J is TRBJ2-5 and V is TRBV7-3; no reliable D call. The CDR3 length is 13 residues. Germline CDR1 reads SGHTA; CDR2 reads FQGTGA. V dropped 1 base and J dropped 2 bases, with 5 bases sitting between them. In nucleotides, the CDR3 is TGTGCCAGCAGCTTAAATCTTCAAGAGACCCAGTACTTC. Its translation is CASSLNLQETQYF.

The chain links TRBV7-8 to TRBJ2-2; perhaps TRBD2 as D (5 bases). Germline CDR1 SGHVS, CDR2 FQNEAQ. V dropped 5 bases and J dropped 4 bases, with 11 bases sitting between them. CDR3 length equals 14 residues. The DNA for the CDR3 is TGTGCCAGCAGCCCGGGGTGGGCCACCGGGGAGCTGTTTTTT. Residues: CASSPGWATGELFF.

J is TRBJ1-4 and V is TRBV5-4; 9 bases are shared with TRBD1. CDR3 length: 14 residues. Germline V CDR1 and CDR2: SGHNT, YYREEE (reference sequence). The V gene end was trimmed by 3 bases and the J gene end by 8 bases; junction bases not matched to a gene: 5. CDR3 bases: TGTGCCAGCAGCTCCGGACAGGGGTTCGAAAAACTGTTTTTT. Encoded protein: CASSSGQGFEKLFF. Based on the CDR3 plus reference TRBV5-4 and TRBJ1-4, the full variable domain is ETGVTQSPTHLIKTRGQQVTLRCSSQSGHNTVSWYQQALGQGPQFIFQYYREEENGRGNFPPRFSGLQFPNYSSELNVNALELDDSALYLCASSSGQGFEKLFFGSGTQLSVL.

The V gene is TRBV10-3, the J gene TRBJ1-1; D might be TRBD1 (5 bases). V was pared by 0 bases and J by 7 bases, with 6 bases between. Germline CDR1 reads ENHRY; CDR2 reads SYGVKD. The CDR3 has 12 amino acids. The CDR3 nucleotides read TGTGCCATCAGTGAGTCAAGGGGTGAAGCTTTCTTT. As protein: CAISESRGEAFF.

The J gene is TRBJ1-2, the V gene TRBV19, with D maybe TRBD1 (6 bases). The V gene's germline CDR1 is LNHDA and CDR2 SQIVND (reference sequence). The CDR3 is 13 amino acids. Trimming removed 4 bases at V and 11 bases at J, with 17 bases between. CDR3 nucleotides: TGTGCCAGTAGTACCTCGAGGACAGACTTATACACCTTC. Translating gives CASSTSRTDLYTF.

The CDR3 sequence is CATRDYQAAGQYF. The CDR3 nucleotides read TGTGCCACCCGGGACTACCAAGCCGCGGGGCAGTACTTC. The rearrangement uses TRBV28 and TRBJ2-7; TRBD2 agrees at 7 bases. CDR3 length equals 13 residues. With V trimmed by 10 bases and J by 9 bases, 15 bases remained unmatched. The germline gives CDR1 MDHEN, CDR2 SYDVKM.

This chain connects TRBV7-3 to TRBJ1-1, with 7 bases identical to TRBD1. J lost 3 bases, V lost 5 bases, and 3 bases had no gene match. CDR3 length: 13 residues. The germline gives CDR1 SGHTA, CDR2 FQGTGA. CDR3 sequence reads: CASSPDRDTEAFF. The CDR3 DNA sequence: TGTGCCAGCAGCCCAGACAGGGACACTGAAGCTTTCTTT.

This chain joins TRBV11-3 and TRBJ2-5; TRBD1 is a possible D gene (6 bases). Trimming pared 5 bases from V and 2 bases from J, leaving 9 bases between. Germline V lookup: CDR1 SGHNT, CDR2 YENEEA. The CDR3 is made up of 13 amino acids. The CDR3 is CASSADSQETQYF. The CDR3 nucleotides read TGTGCCAGCAGCGCGGACAGTCAAGAGACCCAGTACTTC.

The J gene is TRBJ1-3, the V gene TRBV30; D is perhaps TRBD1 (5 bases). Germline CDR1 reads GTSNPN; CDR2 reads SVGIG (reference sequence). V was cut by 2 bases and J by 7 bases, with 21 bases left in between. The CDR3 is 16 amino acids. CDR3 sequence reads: CAWSLVLRGVRNTIYF. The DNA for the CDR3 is TGTGCCTGGAGTCTCGTACTCCGGGGGGTACGGAACACCATATATTTT.

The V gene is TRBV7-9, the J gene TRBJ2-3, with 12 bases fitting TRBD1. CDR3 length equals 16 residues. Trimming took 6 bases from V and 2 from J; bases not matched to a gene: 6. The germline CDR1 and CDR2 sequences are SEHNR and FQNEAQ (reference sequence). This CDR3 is CASRRDRGRFTDTQYF. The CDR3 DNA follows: TGTGCCAGCAGAAGGGACAGGGGGCGGTTCACAGATACGCAGTATTTT.

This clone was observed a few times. In DNA, the CDR3 is TGTGCCAGCAGTGAAACTGGGGTGAACACTGAAGCTTTCTTT. Its protein product is CASSETGVNTEAFF. V is TRBV2 and J is TRBJ1-1; D not resolved. Germline V CDR1 and CDR2: SNHLY, FYNNEI. The germline V and J ends were trimmed by 2 bases and 0 bases, with 7 bases remaining between them. CDR3 length: 14 residues.

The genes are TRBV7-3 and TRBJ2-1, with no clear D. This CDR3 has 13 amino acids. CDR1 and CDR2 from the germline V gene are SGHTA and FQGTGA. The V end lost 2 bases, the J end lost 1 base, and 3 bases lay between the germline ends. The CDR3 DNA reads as TGTGCCAGCAGCTTAGGGTCCTACAATGAGCAGTTCTTC. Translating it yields CASSLGSYNEQFF.

The CDR3 bases are TGTGCCAGCATCAAGGAGACTAATGAAAAACTGTTTTTT. It yields the protein CASIKETNEKLFF. The chain has TRBV2 and TRBJ1-4; D uncertain. The CDR3 is made up of 13 amino acids. CDR1 is SNHLY and CDR2 is FYNNEI in the germline V gene. Trimming took 7 bases from V and 2 from J, leaving 8 bases between them.

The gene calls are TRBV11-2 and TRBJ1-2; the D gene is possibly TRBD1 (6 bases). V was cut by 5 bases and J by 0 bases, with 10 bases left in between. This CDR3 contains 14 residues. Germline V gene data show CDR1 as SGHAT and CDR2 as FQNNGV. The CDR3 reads CASSPDRTNYGYTF. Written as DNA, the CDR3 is TGTGCCAGCAGCCCGGACAGAACTAACTATGGCTACACCTTC.